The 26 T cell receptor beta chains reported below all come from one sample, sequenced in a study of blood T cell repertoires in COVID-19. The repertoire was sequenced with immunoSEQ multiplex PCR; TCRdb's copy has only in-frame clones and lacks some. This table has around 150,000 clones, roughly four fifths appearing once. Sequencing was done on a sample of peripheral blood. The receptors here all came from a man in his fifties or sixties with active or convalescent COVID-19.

The CDR3 DNA sequence: TGCGCCAGCAGTGTTGGGCAAGCCTACGAGCAGTACTTC. Amino acid sequence: CASSVGQAYEQYF. The chain has TRBV10-2 and TRBJ2-7, with no clear D. Germline values: CDR1 WSHSY, CDR2 SAAADI. Trimming left V 4 bases short and J 2 bases short, with 9 bases between. The length of the CDR3 is 13 residues.

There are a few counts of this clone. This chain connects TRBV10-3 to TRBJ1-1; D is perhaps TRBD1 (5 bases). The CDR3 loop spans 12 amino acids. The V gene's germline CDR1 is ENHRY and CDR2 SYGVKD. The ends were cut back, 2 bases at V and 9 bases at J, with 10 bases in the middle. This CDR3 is CAISETEGKAFF. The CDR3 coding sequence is TGTGCCATCAGTGAGACGGAGGGGAAAGCTTTCTTT.

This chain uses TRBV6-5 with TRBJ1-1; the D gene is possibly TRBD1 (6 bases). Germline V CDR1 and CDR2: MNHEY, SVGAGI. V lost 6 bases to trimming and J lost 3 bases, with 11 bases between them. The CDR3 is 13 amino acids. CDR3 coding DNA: TGTGCCAGCAGAACCGACAGGTACACTGAAGCTTTCTTT. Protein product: CASRTDRYTEAFF.

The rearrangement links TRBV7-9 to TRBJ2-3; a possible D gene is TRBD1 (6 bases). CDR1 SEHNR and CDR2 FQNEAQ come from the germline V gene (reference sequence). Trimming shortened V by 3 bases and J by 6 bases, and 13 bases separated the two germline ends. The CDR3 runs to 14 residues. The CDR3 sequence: CASSFTGLRDTQYF. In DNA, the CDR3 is TGTGCCAGCAGCTTCACAGGGCTGAGGGATACGCAGTATTTT.

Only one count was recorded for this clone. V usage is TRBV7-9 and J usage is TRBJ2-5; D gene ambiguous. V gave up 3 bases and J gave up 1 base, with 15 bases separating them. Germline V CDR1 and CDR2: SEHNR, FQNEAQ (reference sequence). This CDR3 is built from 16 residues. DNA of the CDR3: TGTGCCAGCAGCTTTTTCCCCCTCGCTAGCCAAGAGACCCAGTACTTC. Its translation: CASSFFPLASQETQYF.

In DNA form, the CDR3 reads TGTGCCAGCAGCGAGGGGACAGGATCTCCCTACGAGCAGTACTTC. Its translation is CASSEGTGSPYEQYF. V is TRBV5-6 and J is TRBJ2-7, with TRBD1 matching over 8 bases. The CDR3 loop spans 15 amino acids. Germline CDR1 reads SGHDT; CDR2 reads YYEEEE. The V gene end was trimmed by 4 bases and the J gene end by 2 bases; junction bases not matched to a gene: 8.

The CDR3 nucleotides read TGCAGTGCTAGTACAGGTCCGAACGAGCAGTACTTC. Translation gives CSASTGPNEQYF. V usage is TRBV20-1 and J usage is TRBJ2-7; a possible D gene is TRBD1 (5 bases). Trimming left V 3 bases short and J 5 bases short, with 11 bases between. The CDR3 runs to 12 residues. The germline CDR1 and CDR2 sequences are DFQATT and SNEGSKA (reference sequence).

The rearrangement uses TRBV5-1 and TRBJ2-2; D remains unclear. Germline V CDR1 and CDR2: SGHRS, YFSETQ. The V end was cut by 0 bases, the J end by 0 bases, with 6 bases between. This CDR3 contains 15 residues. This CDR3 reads CASSLAVTNTGELFF. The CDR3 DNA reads TGCGCCAGCAGCTTGGCGGTTACGAACACCGGGGAGCTGTTTTTT. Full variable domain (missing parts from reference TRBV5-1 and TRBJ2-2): KAGVTQTPRYLIKTRGQQVTLSCSPISGHRSVSWYQQTPGQGLQFLFEYFSETQRNKGNFPGRFSGRQFSNSRSEMNVSTLELGDSALYLCASSLAVTNTGELFFGEGSRLTVL.

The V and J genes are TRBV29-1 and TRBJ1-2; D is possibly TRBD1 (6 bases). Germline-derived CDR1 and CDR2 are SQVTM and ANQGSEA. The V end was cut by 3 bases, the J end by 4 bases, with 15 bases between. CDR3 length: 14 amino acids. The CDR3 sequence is CSVEGTKNSYGYTF. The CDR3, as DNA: TGCAGCGTTGAGGGGACAAAAAACTCCTATGGCTACACCTTC.

The CDR3, as DNA: TGTGCCCTCAATGGTCTGAGCGGGCCCTACGAGCAGTACTTC. Its translation: CALNGLSGPYEQYF. The J gene is TRBJ2-7, the V gene TRBV27, with D possibly being TRBD2 (6 bases). The CDR3 is 14 residues long. Deletions cut 11 bases from V and 2 bases from J, with 19 bases between. Germline lookup yields CDR1 MNHEY and CDR2 SMNVEV (reference sequence).

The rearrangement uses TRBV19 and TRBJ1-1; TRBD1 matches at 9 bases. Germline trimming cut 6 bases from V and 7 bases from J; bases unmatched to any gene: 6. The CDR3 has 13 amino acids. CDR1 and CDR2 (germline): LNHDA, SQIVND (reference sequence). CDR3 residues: CASSPDRGVEAFF. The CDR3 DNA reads TGTGCCAGTAGCCCGGACAGGGGAGTTGAAGCTTTCTTT.

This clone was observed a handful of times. The CDR3 protein is CSVALTLAESYNEQFF. The CDR3 nucleotides are TGCAGCGTTGCTCTCACTCTAGCGGAGTCCTACAATGAGCAGTTCTTC. The gene calls are TRBV29-1 and TRBJ2-1, with 7 bases matching TRBD2. V shed 4 bases, J shed 1 base, and the junction held 10 bases outside the gene matches. Germline loops: CDR1 SQVTM, CDR2 ANQGSEA. There are 16 residues in the CDR3.

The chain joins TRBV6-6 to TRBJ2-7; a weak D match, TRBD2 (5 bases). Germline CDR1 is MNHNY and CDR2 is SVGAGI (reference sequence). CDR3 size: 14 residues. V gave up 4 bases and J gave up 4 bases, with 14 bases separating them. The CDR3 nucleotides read TGTGCCAGCAGTTTGGGTGGGAGTGGGTACGAGCAGTACTTC. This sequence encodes CASSLGGSGYEQYF.

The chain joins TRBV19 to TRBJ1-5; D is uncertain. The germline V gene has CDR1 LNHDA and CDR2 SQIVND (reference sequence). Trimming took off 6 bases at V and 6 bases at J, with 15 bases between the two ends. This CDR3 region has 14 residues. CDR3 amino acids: CASSPGTGFQPQHF. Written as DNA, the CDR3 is TGTGCCAGTAGCCCGGGTACCGGGTTTCAGCCCCAGCATTTT.

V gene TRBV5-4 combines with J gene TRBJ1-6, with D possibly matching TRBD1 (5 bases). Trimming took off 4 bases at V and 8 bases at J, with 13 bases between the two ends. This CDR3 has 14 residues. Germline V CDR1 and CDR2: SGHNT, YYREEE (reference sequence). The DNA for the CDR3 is TGTGCCAGCAGCGACAGTTGGCCGGATTCACCCCTCCACTTT. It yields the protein CASSDSWPDSPLHF.

The CDR3 loop reads CASSSRVVTEAFF. CDR3 coding DNA: TGTGCCAGTAGTTCCAGGGTTGTCACTGAAGCTTTCTTT. The chain recombines TRBV19 with TRBJ1-1; D might be TRBD1 (5 bases). There are 13 residues in the CDR3. V was trimmed by 5 bases and J by 4 bases, leaving 11 bases between them. CDR1 and CDR2 from the germline V gene are LNHDA and SQIVND (reference sequence).

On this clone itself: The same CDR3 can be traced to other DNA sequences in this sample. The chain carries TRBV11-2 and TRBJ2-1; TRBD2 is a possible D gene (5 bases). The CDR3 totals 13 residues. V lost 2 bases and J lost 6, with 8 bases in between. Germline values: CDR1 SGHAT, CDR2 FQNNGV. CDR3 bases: TGTGCCAGCAGCTTAAGTGAGGGCAATGAGCAGTTCTTC. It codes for CASSLSEGNEQFF.

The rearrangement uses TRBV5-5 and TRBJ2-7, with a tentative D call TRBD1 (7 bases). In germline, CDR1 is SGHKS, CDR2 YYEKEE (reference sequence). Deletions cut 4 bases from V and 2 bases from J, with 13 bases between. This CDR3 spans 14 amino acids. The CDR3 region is CASSLEGAAYEQYF. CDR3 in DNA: TGTGCCAGCAGCCTGGAGGGGGCAGCCTACGAGCAGTACTTC. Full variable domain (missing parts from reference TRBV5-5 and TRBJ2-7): DAGVTQSPTHLIKTRGQQVTLRCSPISGHKSVSWYQQVLGQGPQFIFQYYEKEERGRGNFPDRFSARQFPNYSSELNVNALLLGDSALYLCASSLEGAAYEQYFGPGTRLTVT.

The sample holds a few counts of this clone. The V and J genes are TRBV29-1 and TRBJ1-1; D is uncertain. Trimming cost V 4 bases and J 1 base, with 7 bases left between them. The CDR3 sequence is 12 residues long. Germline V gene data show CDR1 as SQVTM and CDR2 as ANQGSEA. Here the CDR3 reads CSVGWQNTEAFF. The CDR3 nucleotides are TGCAGCGTTGGGTGGCAGAACACTGAAGCTTTCTTT.

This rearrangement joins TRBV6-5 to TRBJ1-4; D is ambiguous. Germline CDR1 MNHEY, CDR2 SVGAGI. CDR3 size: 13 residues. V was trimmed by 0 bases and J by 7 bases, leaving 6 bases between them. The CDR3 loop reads CASSYSVSEKLFF. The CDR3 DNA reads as TGTGCCAGCAGTTACTCTGTATCTGAAAAACTGTTTTTT.

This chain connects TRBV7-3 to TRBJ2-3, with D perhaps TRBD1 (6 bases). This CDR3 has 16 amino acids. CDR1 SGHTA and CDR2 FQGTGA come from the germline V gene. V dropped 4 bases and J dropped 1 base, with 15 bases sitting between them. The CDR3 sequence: CASSSSRGWGTDTQYF. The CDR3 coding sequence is TGTGCCAGCAGCTCGTCTAGGGGGTGGGGCACAGATACGCAGTATTTT. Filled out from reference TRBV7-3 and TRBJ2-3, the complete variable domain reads GAGVSQTPSNKVTEKGKYVELRCDPISGHTALYWYRQSLGQGPEFLIYFQGTGAADDSGLPNDRFFAVRPEGSVSTLKIQRTERGDSAVYLCASSSSRGWGTDTQYFGPGTRLTVL.

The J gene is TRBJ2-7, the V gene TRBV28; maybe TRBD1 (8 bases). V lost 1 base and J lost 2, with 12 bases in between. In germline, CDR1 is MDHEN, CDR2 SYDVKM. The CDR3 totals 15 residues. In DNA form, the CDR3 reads TGTGCCAGCAGTTTATCCACAGGGGGGGCCTACGAGCAGTACTTC. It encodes CASSLSTGGAYEQYF.

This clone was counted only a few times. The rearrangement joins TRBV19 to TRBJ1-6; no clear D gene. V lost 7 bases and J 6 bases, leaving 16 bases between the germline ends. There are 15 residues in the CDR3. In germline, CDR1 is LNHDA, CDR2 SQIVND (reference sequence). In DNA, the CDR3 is TGTGCCAGTACGGAGTCCGCCGCCCCTAATTCACCCCTCCACTTT. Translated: CASTESAAPNSPLHF.

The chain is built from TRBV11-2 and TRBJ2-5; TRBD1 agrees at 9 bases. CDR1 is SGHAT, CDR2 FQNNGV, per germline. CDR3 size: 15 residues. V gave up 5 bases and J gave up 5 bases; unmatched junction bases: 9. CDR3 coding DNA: TGTGCCAGCAGCGCCGCCGGGACAGGGCGCGAGACCCAGTACTTC. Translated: CASSAAGTGRETQYF. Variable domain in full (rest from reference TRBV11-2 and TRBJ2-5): EAGVAQSPRYKIIEKRQSVAFWCNPISGHATLYWYQQILGQGPKLLIQFQNNGVVDDSQLPKDRFSAERLKGVDSTLKIQPAKLEDSAVYLCASSAAGTGRETQYFGPGTRLLVL.

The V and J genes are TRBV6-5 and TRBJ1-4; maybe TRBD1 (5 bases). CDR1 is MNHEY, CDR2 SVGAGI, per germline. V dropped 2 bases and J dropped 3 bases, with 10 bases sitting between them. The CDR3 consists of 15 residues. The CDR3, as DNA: TGTGCCAGCAGTTACGGGGGGGGAGCTAATGAAAAACTGTTTTTT. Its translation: CASSYGGGANEKLFF.

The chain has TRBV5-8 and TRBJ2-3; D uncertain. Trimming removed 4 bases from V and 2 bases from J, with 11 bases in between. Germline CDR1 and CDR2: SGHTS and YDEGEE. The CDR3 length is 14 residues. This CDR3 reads CASSPFGSTDTQYF. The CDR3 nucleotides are TGTGCCAGCAGCCCTTTCGGGTCCACAGATACGCAGTATTTT. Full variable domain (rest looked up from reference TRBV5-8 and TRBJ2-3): EAGVTQSPTHLIKTRGQQATLRCSPISGHTSVYWYQQALGLGLQFLLWYDEGEERNRGNFPPRFSGRQFPNYSSELNVNALELEDSALYLCASSPFGSTDTQYFGPGTRLTVL.